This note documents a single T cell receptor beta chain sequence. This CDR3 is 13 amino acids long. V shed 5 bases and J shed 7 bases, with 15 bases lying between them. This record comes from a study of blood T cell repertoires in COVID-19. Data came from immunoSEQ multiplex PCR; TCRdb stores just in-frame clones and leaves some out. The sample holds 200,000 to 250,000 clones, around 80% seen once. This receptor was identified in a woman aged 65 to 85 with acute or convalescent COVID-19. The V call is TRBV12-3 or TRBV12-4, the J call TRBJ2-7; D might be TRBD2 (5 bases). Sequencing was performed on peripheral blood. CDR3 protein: CASSPRGSSEQYF. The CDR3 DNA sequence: TGTGCCAGCAGTCCCAGAGGGTCCTCAGAGCAGTACTTC.